The present T cell receptor beta chain was sequenced within a study of early T cells in non-severe SARS-CoV-2 infection. The study's findings and limits: Private and CD4 specificities were missed by VDJdb matching, which favored anti-spike CD8 responses.

In the case of this clonotype: What it binds is not known.

V lost 2 bases to trimming and J lost 5 bases, with 6 bases between them. Germline V gene data show CDR1 as KGHSH and CDR2 as LQKENI. This CDR3 has 12 amino acids. TCRdb ran MiXCR on the 5' RACE reads and lists one entry per CDR3 protein. The table records roughly 40,000 distinct CDR3 sequences, 5.5% to 7.5% of them present only once. Specimen: whole blood. The receptor was derived from an adult who was a healthcare worker with PCR-confirmed SARS-CoV-2 infection or an uninfected control (not recorded which). V gene TRBV18 combines with J gene TRBJ1-2, with D unclear. CDR3: CASSPGDYGYTF. In DNA form, the CDR3 reads TGTGCCAGCTCACCAGGGGATTATGGCTACACCTTC.